This TCR beta chain derives from a study of blood T cell repertoires in COVID-19. Study-wide context: Acute and convalescent COVID-19 specimens originated in the United States, Italy and Spain. From T cells, B-cell-depleted T cells, or PBMCs came the material, which was cDNA or gDNA.

In germline, CDR1 is SNHLY, CDR2 FYNNEI. The CDR3 length is 15 residues. The junction had 7 bases not matched to a gene; V was cut back by 5 bases and J by 1 base. The table came from immunoSEQ multiplex PCR; TCRdb's copy has only in-frame clones and leaves some out. Of about 270,000 clones in the sample, about 89% are singletons; the top ten hold around 1.5%. The material sequenced was peripheral blood. The genes are TRBV2 and TRBJ1-1; TRBD1 matches 7 bases. The receptor was isolated from a woman aged 55-75 years who had recovered from COVID-19. The CDR3: CASSWARGENTEAFF. CDR3 in DNA: TGTGCCAGCAGTTGGGCCAGGGGGGAGAACACTGAAGCTTTCTTT.